This TCR beta chain derives from a study of Tregs in tolerant kidney transplant recipients. Study results and limitations: No direct test of biological reproducibility was done here. Few patients were studied, so findings need validation in larger groups. Tregs expanded with activated donor B cells seemed most donor-specific.

There are 14 residues in the CDR3. V was cut by 3 bases and J by 9 bases, with 17 bases left in between. Germline values: CDR1 SGDLS, CDR2 YYNGEE. Within the sample, this clone is medium-sized. The antigen remains undetermined. Generated by immunoSEQ multiplex PCR, the TCRdb table keeps only in-frame clones and is missing some. The table records some 2,400 clones, approximately 46% of them present only once. This TCR derives from a human donor in good health. The chain combines TRBV9 with TRBJ2-3; D gene uncertain. The sample taken for sequencing was Tregs from blood cultured with allogeneic cells. The CDR3 spells CASSAMVGYVTQYF. The CDR3, as DNA: TGTGCCAGCAGCGCAATGGTAGGGTACGTGACGCAGTATTTT.